This TCR beta chain is drawn from a study of T cell responses to AZD1222 COVID-19 vaccine. TCRdb's table, derived via immunoSEQ multiplex PCR, lists solely in-frame clones and lacks some. The repertoire holds roughly 100,000 clones, with 82% as singletons. In germline, CDR1 is SGHRS, CDR2 YFSETQ. Trimming removed 4 bases from V and 4 bases from J, with 5 bases in between. The length of the CDR3 is 12 residues. The rearrangement uses TRBV5-1 and TRBJ2-2; D is perhaps TRBD2 (5 bases). The source of this sequence is an adult in good health. Sample: peripheral blood, taken on day 0 of AZD1222 vaccination. The CDR3 loop is CASSEGTGELFF. In DNA form, the CDR3 reads TGCGCCAGCAGCGAGGGCACCGGGGAGCTGTTTTTT.